Following are 2 T cell receptor beta chains from one sample sequenced in a study of T-cell reconstitution after alpha-beta-depleted transplantation in children. It was with unique molecular identifiers that the TCRbeta library was prepared. TCRdb redid the calling of the PCR reads with MiXCR, one entry per CDR3 protein. In the table there are about 440,000 distinct CDR3 sequences, around two fifths of which are singletons. The sequenced sample was PBMCs, obtained before TCRalphabeta/CD19-depleted stem cell transplant. The receptors stem from a girl aged 2 to 10 with aplastic anemia, due to receive a stem cell transplant.

The chain uses TRBV20-1 and TRBJ2-3; 8 bases are a match to TRBD2. The CDR3 has 14 residues. Germline trimming cut 1 base from V and 14 bases from J; bases unmatched to any gene: 14. CDR1 and CDR2 from the germline V gene are DFQATT and SNEGSKA (reference sequence). CDR3 sequence (DNA): TGCAGTGCTAGAGTTACCTTAGAGGGGACTAGAAGGTATTTT. This codes for CSARVTLEGTRRYF.

V gene TRBV20-1 combines with J gene TRBJ1-1, with D unresolved. CDR3 length: 13 residues. Trimming shortened V by 0 bases and J by 4 bases, and 9 bases separated the two germline ends. Per the germline V gene, CDR1 is DFQATT and CDR2 is SNEGSKA (reference sequence). In DNA form, the CDR3 reads TGCAGTGCTAGAGATCTTTTGGGCACTGAAGCTTTCTTT. Its protein product is CSARDLLGTEAFF.